This T cell receptor (beta chain) was profiled in a study of shared clonotypes between healthy human individuals. Overall study findings and caveats: Naive CD4 clonotypes overlapped across a handful of donors at approximately 5%.

All donors were healthy HIV-negative adults lacking recent acute infections or vaccinations. The sorted-subset replicate PCRs were given about 210 ng DNA, which is about 29,000 T cell genomes. The repertoire was sequenced with immunoSEQ multiplex PCR; TCRdb's copy has only in-frame clones and lacks some. The sample includes millions of clones, roughly 93% of them seen just once. Note on this clone: Antigen: not known.

V lost 0 bases and J lost 5, with 17 bases in between. Germline lookup yields CDR1 SGHRS and CDR2 YFSETQ. The CDR3 loop spans 16 amino acids. Sequencing input: naive CD4+ T cells from PBMCs. Subset noted: CD45RA+ positively selected. The clonotype comes from a man younger than 35 in good health. Some clones in this sample may be carry-over from other donors' samples. The gene calls are TRBV5-1 and TRBJ2-5; D gene unclear. CDR3 amino acids: CASSLGEVSVRETQYF. CDR3 nucleotides: TGCGCCAGCAGCTTGGGAGAAGTGTCGGTTCGGGAGACCCAGTACTTC.